Listed here is a single T cell receptor (beta chain). What it binds is not known. Through a sample-barcoded 5' primer and a J-beta primer mix, a second PCR was run for roughly 6 to 11 cycles. Through a template-switch adaptor with 12 random nucleotides, each cDNA molecule received a tag. TCRdb passed the 5' RACE reads through MiXCR, listing each CDR3 protein once. Of some 1,000,000 distinct CDR3 sequences in the sample, about 23% are singletons; the top ten hold approximately 0.71%. The CDR3 is 13 amino acids. Trimming cost V 2 bases and J 8 bases, with 10 bases left between them. In germline, CDR1 is MNHEY, CDR2 SMNVEV (reference sequence). Extraction yielded at least 6 micrograms of total RNA per sample. The record originates from a study of blood T cells in healthy people across ages. Study-level points and caveats: The long-lived group displayed more naive CD4+ cells, plus higher diversity, than the aged donors did.

These data were likewise used in another study, on T cells of mothers and their children. Per that paper: Every mother produced more than 8.5 million TCR beta CDR3 reads, whereas every child provided approximately 3 million.

The rearrangement uses TRBV27 and TRBJ2-4, with D possibly called TRBD1 or TRBD2 (6 bases each). The source of this sequence is a girl aged 2-10 years in good health. The sample taken for sequencing was blood. As DNA, the CDR3 is TGTGCCAGCAGTTTACAGAGGGGGGACATTCAGTACTTC. This translates into CASSLQRGDIQYF.